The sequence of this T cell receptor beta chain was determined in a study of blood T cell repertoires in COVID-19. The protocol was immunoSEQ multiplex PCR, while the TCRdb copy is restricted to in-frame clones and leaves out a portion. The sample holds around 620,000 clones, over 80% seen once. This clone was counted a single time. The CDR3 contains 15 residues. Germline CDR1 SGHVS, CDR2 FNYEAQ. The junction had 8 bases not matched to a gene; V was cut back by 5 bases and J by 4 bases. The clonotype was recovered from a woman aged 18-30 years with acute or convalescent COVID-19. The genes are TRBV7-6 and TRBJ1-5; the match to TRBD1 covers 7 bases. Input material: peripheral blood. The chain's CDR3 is CASSRLGQANQPQHF. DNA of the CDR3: TGTGCCAGCAGCCGACTAGGACAGGCGAATCAGCCCCAGCATTTT.